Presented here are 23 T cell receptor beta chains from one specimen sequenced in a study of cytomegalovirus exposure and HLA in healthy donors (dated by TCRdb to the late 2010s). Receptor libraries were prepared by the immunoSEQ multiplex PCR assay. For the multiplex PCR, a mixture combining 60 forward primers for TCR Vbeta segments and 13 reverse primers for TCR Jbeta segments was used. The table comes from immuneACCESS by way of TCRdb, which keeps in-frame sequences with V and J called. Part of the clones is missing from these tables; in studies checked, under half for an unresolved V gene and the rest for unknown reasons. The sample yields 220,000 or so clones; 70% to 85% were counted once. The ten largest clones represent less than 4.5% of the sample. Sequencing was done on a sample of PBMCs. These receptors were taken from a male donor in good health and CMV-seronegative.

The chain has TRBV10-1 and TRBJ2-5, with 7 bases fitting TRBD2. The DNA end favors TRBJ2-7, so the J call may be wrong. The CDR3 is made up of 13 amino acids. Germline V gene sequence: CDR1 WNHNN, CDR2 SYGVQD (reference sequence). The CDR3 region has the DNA TGCGCCAGCGGGGACGGGGGGATATACGAGCAGTACTTC. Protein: CASGDGGIYEQYF.

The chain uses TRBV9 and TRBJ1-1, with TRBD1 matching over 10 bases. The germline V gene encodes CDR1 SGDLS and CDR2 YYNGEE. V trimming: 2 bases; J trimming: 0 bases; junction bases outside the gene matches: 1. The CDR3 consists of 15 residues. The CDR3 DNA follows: TGTGCCAGCAGCGTCGGGACAGGGGTGAACACTGAAGCTTTCTTT. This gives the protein CASSVGTGVNTEAFF.

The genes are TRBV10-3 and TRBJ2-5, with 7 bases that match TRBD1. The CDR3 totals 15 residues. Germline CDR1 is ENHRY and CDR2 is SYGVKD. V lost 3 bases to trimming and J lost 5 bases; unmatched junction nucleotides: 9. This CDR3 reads CAISEKGAAWETQYF. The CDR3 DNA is TGTGCCATCAGTGAAAAGGGGGCTGCTTGGGAGACCCAGTACTTC.

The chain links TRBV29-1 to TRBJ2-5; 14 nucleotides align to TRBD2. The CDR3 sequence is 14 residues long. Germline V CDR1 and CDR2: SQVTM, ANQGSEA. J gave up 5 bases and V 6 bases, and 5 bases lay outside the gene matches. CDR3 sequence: CSVPTSGRVETQYF. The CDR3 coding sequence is TGCAGCGTCCCGACTAGCGGGAGGGTCGAGACCCAGTACTTC.

The CDR3 spells CASSFTSGRRREQYF. The CDR3 DNA follows: TGCGCCAGCAGCTTTACTAGCGGGAGGCGTCGGGAGCAGTACTTC. The chain links TRBV5-1 to TRBJ2-7; the match to TRBD2 covers 12 bases. Germline CDR1 and CDR2: SGHRS and YFSETQ. The V gene end was trimmed by 2 bases and the J gene end by 7 bases; junction bases not matched to a gene: 7. This CDR3 comprises 15 residues.

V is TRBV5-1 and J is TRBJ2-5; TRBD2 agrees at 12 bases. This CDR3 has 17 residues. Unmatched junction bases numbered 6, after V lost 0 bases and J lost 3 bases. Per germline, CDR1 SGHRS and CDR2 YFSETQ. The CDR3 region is CASSLARTSGMKETQYF. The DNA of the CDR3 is TGCGCCAGCAGCTTGGCTAGGACTAGCGGGATGAAAGAGACCCAGTACTTC.

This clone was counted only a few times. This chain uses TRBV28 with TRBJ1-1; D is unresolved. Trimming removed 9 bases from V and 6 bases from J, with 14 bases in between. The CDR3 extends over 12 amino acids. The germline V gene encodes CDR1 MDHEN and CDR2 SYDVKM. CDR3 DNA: TGTGCCAGTAATTTGCTCACGGCTGAAGCTTTCTTT. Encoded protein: CASNLLTAEAFF.

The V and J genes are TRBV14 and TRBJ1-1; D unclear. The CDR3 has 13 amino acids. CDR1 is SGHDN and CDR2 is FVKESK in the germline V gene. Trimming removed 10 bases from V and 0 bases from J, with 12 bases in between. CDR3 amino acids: CATRRQMNTEAFF. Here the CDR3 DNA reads TGTGCCACCCGGAGGCAGATGAACACTGAAGCTTTCTTT. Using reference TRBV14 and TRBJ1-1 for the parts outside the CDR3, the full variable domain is EAGVTQFPSHSVIEKGQTVTLRCDPISGHDNLYWYRRVMGKEIKFLLHFVKESKQDESGMPNNRFLAERTGGTYSTLKVQPAELEDSGVYFCATRRQMNTEAFFGQGTRLTVV.

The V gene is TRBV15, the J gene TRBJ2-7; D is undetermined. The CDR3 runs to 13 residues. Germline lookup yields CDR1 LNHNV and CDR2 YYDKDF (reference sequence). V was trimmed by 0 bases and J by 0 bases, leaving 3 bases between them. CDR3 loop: CATSRDSSYEQYF. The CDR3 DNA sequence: TGTGCCACCAGCAGAGACAGCTCCTACGAGCAGTACTTC.

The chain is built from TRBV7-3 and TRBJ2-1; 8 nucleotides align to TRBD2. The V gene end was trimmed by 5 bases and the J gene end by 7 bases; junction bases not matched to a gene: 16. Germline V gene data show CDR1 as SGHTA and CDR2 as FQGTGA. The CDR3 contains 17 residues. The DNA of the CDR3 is TGTGCCAGCAGCAAAAAGGCGGGAGGACTCGAGGGGAATGAGCAGTTCTTC. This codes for CASSKKAGGLEGNEQFF. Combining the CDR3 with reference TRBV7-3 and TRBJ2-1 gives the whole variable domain GAGVSQTPSNKVTEKGKYVELRCDPISGHTALYWYRQSLGQGPEFLIYFQGTGAADDSGLPNDRFFAVRPEGSVSTLKIQRTERGDSAVYLCASSKKAGGLEGNEQFFGPGTRLTVL.

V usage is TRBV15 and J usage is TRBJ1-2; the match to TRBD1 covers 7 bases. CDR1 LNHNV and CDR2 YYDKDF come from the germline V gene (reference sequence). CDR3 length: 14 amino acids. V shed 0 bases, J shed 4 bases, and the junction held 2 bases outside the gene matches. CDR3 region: CATSRENRGYGYTF. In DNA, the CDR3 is TGTGCCACCAGCAGAGAAAACAGGGGCTATGGCTACACCTTC.

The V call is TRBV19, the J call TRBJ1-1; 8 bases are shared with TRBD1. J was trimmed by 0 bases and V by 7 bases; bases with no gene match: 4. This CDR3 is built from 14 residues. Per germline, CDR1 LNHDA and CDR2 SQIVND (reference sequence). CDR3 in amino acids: CASTRQGLNTEAFF. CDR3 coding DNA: TGTGCCAGTACCAGACAGGGGTTGAACACTGAAGCTTTCTTT.

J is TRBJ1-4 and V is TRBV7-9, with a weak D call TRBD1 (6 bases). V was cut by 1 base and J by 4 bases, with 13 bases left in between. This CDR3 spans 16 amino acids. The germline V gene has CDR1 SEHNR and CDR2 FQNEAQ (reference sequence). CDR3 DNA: TGTGCCAGCAGCTTAGTGGACAGTGCCCTTAATGAAAAACTGTTTTTT. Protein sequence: CASSLVDSALNEKLFF.

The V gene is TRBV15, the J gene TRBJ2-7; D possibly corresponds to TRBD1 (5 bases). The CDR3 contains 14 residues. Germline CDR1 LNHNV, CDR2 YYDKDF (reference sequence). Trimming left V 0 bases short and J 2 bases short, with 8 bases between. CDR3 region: CATSRDQGTYEQYF. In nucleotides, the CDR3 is TGTGCCACCAGCAGAGATCAGGGTACCTACGAGCAGTACTTC. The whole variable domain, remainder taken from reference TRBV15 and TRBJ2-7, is DAMVIQNPRYQVTQFGKPVTLSCSQTLNHNVMYWYQQKSSQAPKLLFHYYDKDFNNEADTPDNFQSRRPNTSFCFLDIRSPGLGDTAMYLCATSRDQGTYEQYFGPGTRLTVT.

The CDR3 here is CASSLAAELSGYTF. DNA of the CDR3: TGTGCCAGCAGCTTAGCTGCAGAACTATCTGGCTACACCTTC. The rearrangement links TRBV11-2 to TRBJ1-2, with D uncertain. In germline, CDR1 is SGHAT, CDR2 FQNNGV. Trimming removed 1 base at V and 7 bases at J, with 13 bases between. The CDR3 has 14 residues.

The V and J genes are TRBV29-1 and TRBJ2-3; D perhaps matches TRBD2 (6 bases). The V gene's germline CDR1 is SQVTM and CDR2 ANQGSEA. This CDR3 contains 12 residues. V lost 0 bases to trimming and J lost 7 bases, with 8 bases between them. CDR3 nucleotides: TGCAGCGTTGAAGATCGGGACTATACGCAGTATTTT. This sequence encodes CSVEDRDYTQYF.

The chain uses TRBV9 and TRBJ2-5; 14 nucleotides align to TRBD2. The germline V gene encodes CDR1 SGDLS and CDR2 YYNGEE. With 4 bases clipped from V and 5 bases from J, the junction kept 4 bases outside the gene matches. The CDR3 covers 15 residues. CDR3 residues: CASSRTSGRTETQYF. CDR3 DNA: TGTGCCAGCAGCCGGACTAGCGGGAGGACGGAGACCCAGTACTTC.

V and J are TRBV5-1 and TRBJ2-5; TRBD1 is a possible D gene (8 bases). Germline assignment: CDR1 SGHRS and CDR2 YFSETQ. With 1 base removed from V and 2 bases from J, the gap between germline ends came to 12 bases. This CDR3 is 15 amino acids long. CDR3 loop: CASSLTGGDQETQYF. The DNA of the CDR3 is TGCGCCAGCAGCTTGACAGGGGGGGATCAAGAGACCCAGTACTTC.

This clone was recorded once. The CDR3: CASGLAQGETQYF. The DNA of the CDR3 is TGTGCTAGTGGTTTGGCACAGGGGGAGACCCAGTACTTC. The J gene is TRBJ2-5, the V gene TRBV12-5, with TRBD1 matching over 7 bases. Germline trimming cut 1 base from V and 5 bases from J; bases unmatched to any gene: 1. Germline loops: CDR1 LGHNT, CDR2 FRNRAP. The length of the CDR3 is 13 residues.

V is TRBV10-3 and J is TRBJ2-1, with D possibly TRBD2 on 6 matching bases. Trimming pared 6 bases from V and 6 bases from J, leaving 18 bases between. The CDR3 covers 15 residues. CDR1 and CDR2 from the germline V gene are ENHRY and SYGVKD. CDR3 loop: CAIRMRLGGFNEQFF. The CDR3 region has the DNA TGTGCCATCAGAATGAGACTAGGCGGGTTCAATGAGCAGTTCTTC.

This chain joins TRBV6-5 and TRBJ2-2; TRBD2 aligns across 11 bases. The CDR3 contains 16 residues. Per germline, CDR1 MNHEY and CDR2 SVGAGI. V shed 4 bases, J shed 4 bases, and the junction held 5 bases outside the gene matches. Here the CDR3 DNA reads TGTGCCAGCAGTTCCCGACTAGCGGGGCTCACCGGGGAGCTGTTTTTT. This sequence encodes CASSSRLAGLTGELFF.

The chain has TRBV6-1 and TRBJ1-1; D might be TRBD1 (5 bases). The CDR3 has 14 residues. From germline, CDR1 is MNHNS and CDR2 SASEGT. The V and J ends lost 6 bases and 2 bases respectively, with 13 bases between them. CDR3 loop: CASSVKTANTEAFF. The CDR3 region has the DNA TGTGCCAGCAGCGTTAAGACAGCAAACACTGAAGCTTTCTTT.

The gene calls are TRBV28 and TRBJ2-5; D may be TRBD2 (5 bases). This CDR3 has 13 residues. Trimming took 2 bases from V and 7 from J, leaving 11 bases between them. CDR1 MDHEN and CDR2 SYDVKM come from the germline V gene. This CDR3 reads CASSLGGSWTQYF. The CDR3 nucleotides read TGTGCCAGCAGTTTAGGTGGGAGTTGGACCCAGTACTTC.